This T cell receptor (beta chain) was captured in a study of shared clonotypes between healthy human individuals. Turning to the study itself: The study used three CD4 naive, three CD4 memory, two CD8 naive and one CD8 memory plate per donor. Overall study results and limits: Non-shared clonotypes showed lower generation probabilities than clonotypes common to all four donors.

Sorted-subset replicate PCRs used 200 ng DNA, some 30,000 T cell genomes. Only in-frame clones appear in the TCRdb table, and some are missing; sequencing was by immunoSEQ multiplex PCR. The top ten hold about 1.7% of the sample, which has approximately 1.9 million clones, just under 95% seen once. Comments on this clone: Its matching antigen is unknown.

Naive CD8 populations comprised CD45RO-negative cells positively selected for CCR7, excluding terminally differentiated effector memory CD45RA+ cells. The junction had 17 bases not matched to a gene; V was cut back by 1 base and J by 2 bases. Germline V gene lookup returns CDR1 ENHRY and CDR2 SYGVKD. CDR3 size: 19 residues. The clonotype originates from a man between 18 and 29 years old in good health. Some clones in this sample may be carry-over from other donors' samples. The sample consisted of naive CD8+ T cells from PBMCs. V is TRBV10-3 and J is TRBJ2-7; 7 bases map to TRBD2. CDR3: CAISEWVLVRGGKAYEQYF. The CDR3 DNA reads TGTGCCATCAGTGAGTGGGTCCTCGTCCGCGGGGGAAAAGCCTACGAGCAGTACTTC.